The 8 T cell receptor beta chains in this list originate from one sample, sequenced in a study of memory CD4+ T cells and cytomegalovirus serostatus. Single viable CD3+CD4+CD8-CD45RO+ cells were sorted as the memory CD4+ T cells. Produced via immunoSEQ multiplex PCR; TCRdb's table is partial and in-frame only. The data contain fewer than 50,000 clones, 60% to 85% of them seen just once; the ten biggest clones take up around 6%. Sequenced material: memory CD4+ T cells from blood. The origin of the receptors is an adult in good health and CMV-seronegative.

The chain employs TRBV19 and TRBJ2-7; 7 nucleotides agree with TRBD1. Losses at the gene ends were 8 bases for V and 0 bases for J; bases not matched to a gene: 7. This CDR3 has 14 amino acids. Germline CDR1 is LNHDA and CDR2 is SQIVND (reference sequence). CDR3 in amino acids: CASSRGFGSYEQYF. CDR3 in DNA: TGTGCCAGTTCCAGGGGGTTCGGCTCCTACGAGCAGTACTTC. Variable domain in full (rest from reference TRBV19 and TRBJ2-7): DGGITQSPKYLFRKEGQNVTLSCEQNLNHDAMYWYRQDPGQGLRLIYYSQIVNDFQKGDIAEGYSVSREKKESFPLTVTSAQKNPTAFYLCASSRGFGSYEQYFGPGTRLTVT.

The chain is built from TRBV6-1 and TRBJ2-2; D not certain. Germline V gives CDR1 MNHNS, CDR2 SASEGT. The CDR3 runs 15 residues. Trimming shortened V by 2 bases and J by 0 bases, and 7 bases separated the two germline ends. The CDR3 DNA is TGTGCCAGCAGTGAACTTGGTCCGAACACCGGGGAGCTGTTTTTT. This sequence encodes CASSELGPNTGELFF.

V usage is TRBV7-2 and J usage is TRBJ2-7; D gene ambiguous. Trimming removed 4 bases at V and 13 bases at J, with 14 bases between. The CDR3 totals 11 residues. The germline CDR1 and CDR2 sequences are SGHTA and FQGNSA. This chain's CDR3 is CASSSYGGHYF. The CDR3 coding sequence is TGTGCCAGCAGCTCCTACGGTGGTCATTACTTC.

CDR3 DNA: TGTGCCTCCGGAATCTCCTACGAGCAGTACTTC. Its translation is CASGISYEQYF. The rearrangement joins TRBV7-9 to TRBJ2-7; D ambiguous. V gave up 11 bases and J gave up 0 bases, with 8 bases separating them. The CDR3 totals 11 residues. The germline V gene encodes CDR1 SEHNR and CDR2 FQNEAQ (reference sequence).

The gene calls are TRBV5-6 and TRBJ2-7, with 10 nucleotides matching TRBD2. In germline, CDR1 is SGHDT, CDR2 YYEEEE. The V segment lost 4 bases and the J segment 0 bases; nucleotides outside the gene matches: 10. The CDR3 is 17 amino acids. CDR3 nucleotides: TGTGCCAGCAGCCCCCTGGGAGCGGGAGGGCTCTCCTACGAGCAGTACTTC. Translation: CASSPLGAGGLSYEQYF.

The rearrangement joins TRBV2 to TRBJ1-5; D might be TRBD1 (6 bases). CDR1 SNHLY and CDR2 FYNNEI come from the germline V gene. This CDR3 spans 14 amino acids. Trimming took 4 bases from V and 1 from J, leaving 8 bases between them. In DNA form, the CDR3 reads TGTGCCAGCAGTGTTCAGGGGAGCAATCAGCCCCAGCATTTT. As protein: CASSVQGSNQPQHF.

V and J are TRBV11-2 and TRBJ2-3; D is perhaps TRBD2 (5 bases). CDR1 SGHAT and CDR2 FQNNGV come from the germline V gene. V was shortened by 1 base and J by 0 bases, with 11 bases between the two germline ends. CDR3 length: 16 residues. CDR3 amino acids: CASSLGGQRSTDTQYF. CDR3 nucleotide sequence: TGTGCCAGCAGCTTAGGCGGGCAGAGAAGCACAGATACGCAGTATTTT.

This sequence joins TRBV28 and TRBJ1-5, with 7 bases identical to TRBD1. V was clipped by 7 bases and J by 0 bases; unmatched bases: 9. Germline V gene sequence: CDR1 MDHEN, CDR2 SYDVKM. The CDR3 has 16 residues. CDR3 nucleotide sequence: TGTGCCAGCACCCCGGGACAGAACCCTAGCAATCAGCCCCAGCATTTT. Encoded protein: CASTPGQNPSNQPQHF.